Listed here are 24 T cell receptor beta chains from one sample, sequenced in a study of blood T cell repertoires in COVID-19. Here immunoSEQ multiplex PCR was the method, and the copy in TCRdb shows in-frame clones only, minus some. Of about 54,000 clones listed, approximately 86% were seen once; the top ten hold roughly 3.6%. Sequenced input: peripheral blood. The receptors come from a man aged 35-49 years with COVID-19, enrolled during active disease.

The chain is built from TRBV9 and TRBJ1-4; possibly TRBD1 for D (5 bases). The CDR3 runs to 15 residues. Trimming cost V 8 bases and J 3 bases, with 17 bases left between them. The V gene's germline CDR1 is SGDLS and CDR2 YYNGEE. This CDR3 reads CASHTPQASNEKLFF. CDR3 coding DNA: TGTGCCAGTCATACACCACAGGCATCTAATGAAAAACTGTTTTTT.

This chain links TRBV5-6 with TRBJ2-4; 14 bases are shared with TRBD2. Germline CDR1 is SGHDT and CDR2 is YYEEEE. The CDR3 is made up of 14 amino acids. V lost 7 bases to trimming and J lost 7 bases; unmatched junction nucleotides: 4. CDR3 loop: CASSTSGRGNIQYF. CDR3 nucleotides: TGTGCCAGCTCGACTAGCGGGAGGGGCAACATTCAGTACTTC.

The chain employs TRBV12-2 and TRBJ1-2. TRBV12-2 counts as a pseudogene. The CDR3 covers 16 residues. For the CDR3, the DNA is TGTGCAAGTCGCTTAGCGATCCCCCGGGGGTCCCTTGGCTACACCTTC. This encodes CASRLAIPRGSLGYTF.

This chain joins TRBV7-8 and TRBJ1-2; 8 nucleotides line up with TRBD1. The CDR3 is 14 residues long. Trimming took 5 bases from V and 6 from J; bases not matched to a gene: 8. The germline gives CDR1 SGHVS, CDR2 FQNEAQ. The CDR3 loop reads CASSPKDRVHGYTF. In DNA, the CDR3 is TGTGCCAGCAGCCCGAAGGACAGGGTACATGGCTACACCTTC.

V and J are TRBV6-6 and TRBJ2-2, with D hard to call. The CDR3 runs 15 residues. Trimming removed 2 bases from V and 7 bases from J, with 14 bases in between. The germline V gene encodes CDR1 MNHNY and CDR2 SVGAGI (reference sequence). This chain's CDR3 is CASSYREPRVGELFF. In DNA, the CDR3 is TGTGCCAGCAGTTACCGAGAGCCTCGGGTCGGGGAGCTGTTTTTT.

The V call is TRBV2, the J call TRBJ2-5, with 12 positions matching TRBD2. Germline CDR1 is SNHLY and CDR2 is FYNNEI. There are 17 residues in the CDR3. V shed 1 base and J 3 bases; nucleotides not matched to a gene: 6. CDR3 sequence: CASSEGLAGGYEETQYF. CDR3 sequence (DNA): TGTGCCAGCAGTGAAGGGCTAGCGGGGGGGTATGAAGAGACCCAGTACTTC.

The genes are TRBV30 and TRBJ1-4; a possible D gene is TRBD1 (6 bases). CDR1 and CDR2 (germline): GTSNPN, SVGIG (reference sequence). Trimming took 1 base from V and 8 from J, leaving 14 bases between them. The CDR3 length is 14 residues. The CDR3 protein is CAWSGQGSGEKLFF. The DNA of the CDR3 is TGTGCCTGGAGTGGGCAGGGGAGTGGCGAAAAACTGTTTTTT.

This clone was observed once. The V call is TRBV15, the J call TRBJ1-3; D ambiguous. This CDR3 spans 15 amino acids. V was pared by 3 bases and J by 0 bases, with 9 bases between. Germline V CDR1 and CDR2: LNHNV, YYDKDF (reference sequence). The CDR3 DNA reads as TGTGCCACCAGCAGGGCCAGATACTCTGGAAACACCATATATTTT. It codes for CATSRARYSGNTIYF.

V and J are TRBV28 and TRBJ1-2, with TRBD1 identical over 7 bases. This CDR3 has 14 residues. The germline V gene has CDR1 MDHEN and CDR2 SYDVKM. Germline trimming cut 6 bases from V and 6 bases from J; bases unmatched to any gene: 10. CDR3: CASSQEGARHGYTF. For the CDR3, the DNA is TGTGCCAGCAGCCAAGAGGGGGCCAGGCATGGCTACACCTTC.

The CDR3 region is CASSVGQGAYEQYF. The CDR3 region has the DNA TGCGCCAGCAGCGTGGGACAGGGGGCCTACGAGCAGTACTTC. The chain joins TRBV4-1 to TRBJ2-7; 11 positions match TRBD1. This CDR3 comprises 14 residues. Germline V gene sequence: CDR1 MGHRA, CDR2 YSYEKL. J lost 2 bases, V lost 5 bases, and 2 bases had no gene match.

The chain is built from TRBV9 and TRBJ2-2; possibly TRBD1 for D (6 bases). The V gene's germline CDR1 is SGDLS and CDR2 YYNGEE. The length of the CDR3 is 16 residues. V was clipped by 6 bases and J by 2 bases, with 17 bases between them. The CDR3 bases are TGTGCCAGCACCCCCCACTGGACAGACAACACCGGGGAGCTGTTTTTT. This sequence encodes CASTPHWTDNTGELFF.

This clone was recorded once. The V and J genes are TRBV27 and TRBJ2-7, with TRBD2 matching over 11 bases. This CDR3 comprises 12 residues. Germline CDR1 is MNHEY and CDR2 is SMNVEV (reference sequence). With 7 bases clipped from V and 5 bases from J, the junction kept 1 base outside the gene matches. The DNA of the CDR3 is TGTGCCAGCAAACTAGCGGGAGACGAGCAGTACTTC. Translating gives CASKLAGDEQYF.

There are a few counts of this clone. The rearrangement uses TRBV7-6 and TRBJ1-4; D is undetermined. Trimming removed 1 base from V and 8 bases from J, with 14 bases in between. Per germline, CDR1 SGHVS and CDR2 FNYEAQ. This CDR3 is built from 15 residues. The CDR3 reads CASSLEPGFGEKLFF. The CDR3 DNA sequence: TGTGCCAGCAGCTTAGAACCCGGGTTTGGAGAAAAACTGTTTTTT.

This clone showed up just a few times. The chain couples TRBV13 to TRBJ2-7, with 9 positions matching TRBD2. Trimming removed 2 bases from V and 1 base from J; junction bases left unmatched: 6. This CDR3 comprises 16 residues. Germline CDR1 is PRHDT and CDR2 is FYEKMQ (reference sequence). CDR3 loop: CASSLPPTSGSYEQYF. The CDR3 DNA reads as TGTGCCAGCAGCTTACCCCCGACTAGCGGTTCCTACGAGCAGTACTTC.

V usage is TRBV7-2 and J usage is TRBJ2-6; 9 nucleotides match TRBD1. The germline V gene encodes CDR1 SGHTA and CDR2 FQGNSA. This CDR3 has 18 amino acids. V was pared by 5 bases and J by 2 bases, with 10 bases of the junction left unmatched. CDR3 amino acids: CASSPPDRGLPGANVLTF. CDR3 nucleotide sequence: TGTGCCAGCAGCCCTCCGGACAGGGGTTTGCCTGGGGCCAACGTCCTGACTTTC.

The chain combines TRBV24-1 with TRBJ1-5; maybe TRBD1 (6 bases). Looked up from germline, CDR1 is KGHDR and CDR2 is SFDVKD. Trimming stripped 5 bases from V and 3 bases from J, with 10 bases between. CDR3 size: 14 residues. CDR3 in DNA: TGTGCCACCAGTGGCCGGGACAACAATCAGCCCCAGCATTTT. This encodes CATSGRDNNQPQHF.

The table lists this clone with a few counts. J is TRBJ2-2 and V is TRBV9, with D hard to call. Germline V gives CDR1 SGDLS, CDR2 YYNGEE. CDR3 size: 14 residues. Trimming pared 0 bases from V and 1 base from J, leaving 4 bases between. In DNA form, the CDR3 reads TGTGCCAGCAGCGTAGCCAGGAACACCGGGGAGCTGTTTTTT. Amino acid sequence: CASSVARNTGELFF.

The genes are TRBV12-5 and TRBJ2-1, with 9 positions matching TRBD1. CDR1 is LGHNT and CDR2 is FRNRAP in the germline V gene. V shed 7 bases, J shed 6 bases, and the junction held 10 bases outside the gene matches. CDR3 size: 15 residues. The CDR3 region is CASAPRRDRVNEQFF. CDR3 DNA: TGTGCTAGTGCCCCTAGGCGGGACAGGGTCAATGAGCAGTTCTTC.

V is TRBV28 and J is TRBJ1-2, with 7 bases aligning to TRBD1. The CDR3 covers 13 residues. Germline V CDR1 and CDR2: MDHEN, SYDVKM. The J segment lost 3 bases and the V segment lost 7 bases, leaving 5 bases of the junction unmatched. CDR3 sequence (DNA): TGTGCCAGCATAGGCGGGACAGACTATGGCTACACCTTC. It translates to CASIGGTDYGYTF.

The chain is built from TRBV7-3 and TRBJ1-1; a weak D match, TRBD1 (5 bases). The ends were cut back, 4 bases at V and 6 bases at J, with 15 bases in the middle. The CDR3 covers 14 residues. In germline, CDR1 is SGHTA, CDR2 FQGTGA. CDR3 sequence reads: CASSSVDTLPEAFF. The CDR3 coding sequence is TGTGCCAGCAGCTCGGTGGACACCCTTCCTGAAGCTTTCTTT.

The chain combines TRBV7-2 with TRBJ1-3; 7 bases fit TRBD1. Germline CDR1 SGHTA, CDR2 FQGNSA. The CDR3 is 16 residues long. Trimming at V came to 1 base and at J to 0 bases, leaving 3 bases not matched to a gene. CDR3 sequence: CASSLEGAFSGNTIYF. In DNA, the CDR3 is TGTGCCAGCAGCTTAGAGGGGGCCTTCTCTGGAAACACCATATATTTT.

This clone was counted once. The chain links TRBV15 to TRBJ2-5; 12 bases line up with TRBD2. This CDR3 contains 24 residues. CDR1 is LNHNV, CDR2 YYDKDF, per germline (reference sequence). Trimming removed 3 bases from V and 1 base from J; junction bases left unmatched: 27. Here the CDR3 reads CATSSPTRRDQGLAGGNGQETQYF. CDR3 DNA sequence: TGTGCCACCAGCAGCCCCACAAGGAGAGATCAAGGTCTAGCGGGAGGGAATGGCCAAGAGACCCAGTACTTC.

The chain combines TRBV11-2 with TRBJ1-2; 10 bases are a match to TRBD1. V lost 1 base and J lost 7; bases outside the gene matches: 9. This CDR3 has 16 amino acids. Germline CDR1 and CDR2: SGHAT and FQNNGV. Written as DNA, the CDR3 is TGTGCCAGCAGCTTAGGTCTGACAGGGGGCGTGGGTGGCTACACCTTC. As protein: CASSLGLTGGVGGYTF.

The chain links TRBV7-9 to TRBJ2-7, with 7 bases aligning to TRBD1. The CDR3 is made up of 13 amino acids. CDR1 is SEHNR, CDR2 FQNEAQ, per germline (reference sequence). V shed 5 bases, J shed 5 bases, and the junction held 6 bases outside the gene matches. As DNA, the CDR3 is TGTGCCAGCAGCCCACACACAGGGGACGAGCAGTACTTC. This translates into CASSPHTGDEQYF. The full variable domain, its missing parts supplied by reference TRBV7-9 and TRBJ2-7, is DTGVSQNPRHKITKRGQNVTFRCDPISEHNRLYWYRQTLGQGPEFLTYFQNEAQLEKSRLLSDRFSAERPKGSFSTLEIQRTEQGDSAMYLCASSPHTGDEQYFGPGTRLTVT.